These T cell receptor beta chains were read from a single sample in a study of Graves' ophthalmopathy and Graves' hyperthyroidism. TCRdb reprocessed the multiplex PCR reads via MiXCR and lists one record per CDR3 protein. The sample lists 650,000 to 800,000 distinct CDR3 sequences; about 40% were seen once. The source material was peripheral blood. These receptors were obtained from an adult man with Graves' ophthalmopathy. CDR3s leave out the opening cysteine and the closing phenylalanine or tryptophan.

TRBJ2-3 TRBV10-3 AISGGRSTDTQY
TRBJ1-2 TRBV14 ASSRTGRQGYT
TRBJ1-1 TRBV10-3 AIRTGTDAEAF
TRBJ1-3 TRBV6-1 ASGNQNSGNTIY
TRBJ2-7 TRBV6-6 ASSRQVQIYEQY
TRBJ2-6 TRBV10-3 AILDPRSSGANVLT
TRBJ1-1 TRBV30 AWSAGMGPEAF
TRBJ1-1 TRBV5-5 ASSFRQGAFSMNTEAF
TRBJ2-3 TRBV20-1 SASLGAARADTQY
TRBJ1-5 TRBV12-3/TRBV12-4 ASSLRSDHSNQPQH
TRBJ2-5 TRBV29-1 SAGRGSGTGKY
TRBJ2-5 TRBV4-1 ASSLNPGLAGQETQY
TRBJ2-6 TRBV10-3 AIRGTADSGANVLT
TRBJ2-6 TRBV10-3 ATSDRDRPGANVLT
TRBJ2-7 TRBV7-2 ASSLFSGGRSYEQY
TRBJ1-3 TRBV7-8 ASSRDRGGGNTIY
TRBJ2-5 TRBV3-1 ASSQDLVQETQY
TRBJ1-1 TRBV7-3 ASSLGRSLF
TRBJ1-1 TRBV5-1 ASSLHGQANTEAF
TRBJ2-6 TRBV11-2 ASSLGVRVLT
TRBJ1-1 TRBV30 AWRDWGGSEAF
TRBJ1-4 TRBV10-3 ASSEAEGIGEKLF
TRBJ1-4 TRBV4-1 ASSRTGGANEKLF
TRBJ1-2 TRBV2 ASSEALRREGDYAYT
TRBJ2-7 TRBV7-3 ASSPPGLAYEQY
TRBJ1-2 TRBV7-2 ASSSEGTYGYT
TRBJ1-6 TRBV20-1 SARDPGQAGHPPLH
TRBJ2-7 TRBV6-1 ASSAGHQYEQY
TRBJ1-6 TRBV10-2 ASTQDRVYSPLH
TRBJ2-5 TRBV7-9 ASSLRADQETQY
TRBJ2-7 TRBV27 ASSWDRAAYEQY
TRBJ1-3 TRBV4-3 ASSQGWGEGESGNTIY
TRBJ2-3 TRBV10-3 AILDRGTDTQY
TRBJ1-2 TRBV20-1 SAITPADYGYT
TRBJ1-1 TRBV30 AWSVALGLNTEAF
TRBJ1-2 TRBV29-1 SRNLADLYGYT
TRBJ1-2 TRBV10-3 AIGTGADINYGYT
TRBJ1-3 TRBV10-3 AISEDRENTIY
TRBJ2-3 TRBV20-1 SASPRDSGTDTQY
TRBJ1-5 TRBV10-2 ASSDPGVYQPQH
TRBJ2-5 TRBV25-1 ASSEVGGQETQY